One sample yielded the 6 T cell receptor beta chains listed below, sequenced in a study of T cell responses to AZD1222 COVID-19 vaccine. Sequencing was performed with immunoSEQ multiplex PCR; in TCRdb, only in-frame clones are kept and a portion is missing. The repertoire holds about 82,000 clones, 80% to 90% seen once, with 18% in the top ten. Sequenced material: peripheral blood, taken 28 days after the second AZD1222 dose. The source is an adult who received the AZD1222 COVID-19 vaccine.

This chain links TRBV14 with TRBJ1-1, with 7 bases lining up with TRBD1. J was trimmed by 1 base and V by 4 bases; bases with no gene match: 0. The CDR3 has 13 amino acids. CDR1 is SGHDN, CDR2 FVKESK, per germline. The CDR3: CASSRQGNTEAFF. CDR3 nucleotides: TGTGCCAGCAGCCGACAGGGGAACACTGAAGCTTTCTTT.

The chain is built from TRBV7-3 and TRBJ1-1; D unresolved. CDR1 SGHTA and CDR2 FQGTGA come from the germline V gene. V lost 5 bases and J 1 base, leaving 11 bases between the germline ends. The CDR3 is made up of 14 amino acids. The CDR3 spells CASSSTGKNTEAFF. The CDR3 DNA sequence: TGTGCCAGCAGCAGCACGGGGAAGAACACTGAAGCTTTCTTT.

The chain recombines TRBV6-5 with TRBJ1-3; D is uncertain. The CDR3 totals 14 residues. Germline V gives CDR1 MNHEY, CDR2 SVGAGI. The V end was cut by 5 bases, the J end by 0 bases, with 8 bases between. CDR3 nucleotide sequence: TGTGCCAGCAGTATGCGAGCCTCTGGAAACACCATATATTTT. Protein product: CASSMRASGNTIYF.

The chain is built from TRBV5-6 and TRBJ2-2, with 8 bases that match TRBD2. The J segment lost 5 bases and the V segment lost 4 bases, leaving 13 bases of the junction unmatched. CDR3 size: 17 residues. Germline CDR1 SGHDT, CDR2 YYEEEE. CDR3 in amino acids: CASSTQRAAGETGELFF. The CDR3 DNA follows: TGTGCCAGCAGCACCCAACGGGCAGCGGGGGAAACCGGGGAGCTGTTTTTT. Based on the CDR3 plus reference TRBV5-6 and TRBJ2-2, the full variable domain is DAGVTQSPTHLIKTRGQQVTLRCSPKSGHDTVSWYQQALGQGPQFIFQYYEEEERQRGNFPDRFSGHQFPNYSSELNVNALLLGDSALYLCASSTQRAAGETGELFFGEGSRLTVL.

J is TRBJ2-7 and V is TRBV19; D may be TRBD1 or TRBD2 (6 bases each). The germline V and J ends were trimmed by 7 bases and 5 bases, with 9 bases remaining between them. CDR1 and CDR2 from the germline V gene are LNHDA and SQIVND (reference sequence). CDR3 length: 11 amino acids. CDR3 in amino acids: CASKGGHEQYF. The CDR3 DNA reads TGTGCCAGTAAGGGGGGCCACGAGCAGTACTTC. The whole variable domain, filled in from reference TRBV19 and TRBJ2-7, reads DGGITQSPKYLFRKEGQNVTLSCEQNLNHDAMYWYRQDPGQGLRLIYYSQIVNDFQKGDIAEGYSVSREKKESFPLTVTSAQKNPTAFYLCASKGGHEQYFGPGTRLTVT.

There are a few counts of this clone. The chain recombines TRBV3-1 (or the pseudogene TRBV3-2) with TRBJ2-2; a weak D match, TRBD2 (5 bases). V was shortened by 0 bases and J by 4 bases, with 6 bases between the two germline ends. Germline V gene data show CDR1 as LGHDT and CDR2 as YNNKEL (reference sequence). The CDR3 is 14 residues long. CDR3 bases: TGTGCCAGCAGCCAAGATGGGAGCACCGGGGAGCTGTTTTTT. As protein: CASSQDGSTGELFF.